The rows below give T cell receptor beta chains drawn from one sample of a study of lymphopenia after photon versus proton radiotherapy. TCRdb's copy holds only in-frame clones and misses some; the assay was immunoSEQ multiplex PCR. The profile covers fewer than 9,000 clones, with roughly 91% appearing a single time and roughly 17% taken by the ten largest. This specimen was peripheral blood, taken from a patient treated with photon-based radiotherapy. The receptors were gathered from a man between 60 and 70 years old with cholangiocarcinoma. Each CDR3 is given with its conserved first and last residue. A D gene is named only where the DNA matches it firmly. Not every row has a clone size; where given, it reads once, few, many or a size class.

CASKGRGGILYEQYF | TGTGCCAGCAAAGGTAGGGGAGGCATTTTGTACGAGCAGTACTTC | 15 | . | TRBJ2-7 | . | TRBV2
CASSLNLGGSGLATEAFF | TGTGCCAGCAGTTTAAACCTGGGGGGGTCGGGGTTGGCCACTGAAGCTTTCTTT | 18 | once | TRBJ1-1 | . | TRBV27
CASSLAYRAPVSYEQYF | TGTGCCAGCAGCTTAGCCTACAGGGCCCCCGTCTCCTACGAGCAGTACTTC | 17 | . | TRBJ2-7 | . | TRBV11-2
CASSTEESEKLFF | TGTGCCAGCAGCACGGAAGAGAGTGAAAAACTGTTTTTT | 13 | . | TRBJ1-4 | . | TRBV6-6
CASSISAGFTEAFF | TGTGCCAGTAGTATAAGTGCGGGGTTTACTGAAGCTTTCTTT | 14 | . | TRBJ1-1 | . | TRBV19
CASSLALRAYEQYF | TGTGCCAGCAGCTTAGCTTTGCGAGCATACGAGCAGTACTTC | 14 | . | TRBJ2-7 | . | TRBV7-2
CASSQASGGYSEQFF | TGTGCCAGCAGCCAAGCTAGCGGGGGGTACAGTGAGCAGTTCTTC | 15 | . | TRBJ2-1 | TRBD2 | TRBV4-2
CSVEGSWRYNEQFF | TGCAGCGTTGAAGGGAGTTGGCGATACAATGAGCAGTTCTTC | 14 | . | TRBJ2-1 | . | TRBV29-1
CSGEDGNEQFF | TGCAGTGGGGAAGACGGGAATGAGCAGTTCTTC | 11 | . | TRBJ2-1 | . | TRBV20-1
CASSVDYGGVTSGNTIYF | TGTGCCAGCAGCGTAGATTACGGGGGGGTTACCTCTGGAAACACCATATATTTT | 18 | . | TRBJ1-3 | . | TRBV9
CASSTSKAGQIQETQYF | TGTGCCAGTAGTACCTCCAAGGCAGGACAAATCCAAGAGACCCAGTACTTC | 17 | . | TRBJ2-5 | . | TRBV19
CASSEAMAGEQPQHF | TGTGCCAGCAGTGAAGCGATGGCAGGTGAGCAGCCCCAGCATTTT | 15 | . | TRBJ1-5 | . | TRBV6-1
CASSLLEGGENIQYF | TGCGCCAGCAGCTTGCTAGAGGGGGGCGAAAACATTCAGTACTTC | 15 | . | TRBJ2-4 | . | TRBV5-1
CASSFGGIKSDTQYF | TGTGCCAGCAGTTTCGGCGGGATCAAGTCAGATACGCAGTATTTT | 15 | . | TRBJ2-3 | . | TRBV11-3
CASSLEGNTEAFF | TGCGCCAGCAGCTTGGAGGGGAACACTGAAGCTTTCTTT | 13 | . | TRBJ1-1 | . | TRBV5-1
CASSERGGQGRNTEAFF | TGTGCCAGCAGTGAACGGGGGGGGCAGGGGCGGAACACTGAAGCTTTCTTT | 17 | . | TRBJ1-1 | . | TRBV6-1
CASSPMTGAQETQYF | TGTGCCAGCAGCCCCATGACAGGGGCGCAGGAGACCCAGTACTTC | 15 | . | TRBJ2-5 | TRBD1 | TRBV5-4
CASSSGTGYTGELFF | TGTGCCAGCAGCTCCGGGACAGGGTATACCGGGGAGCTGTTTTTT | 15 | . | TRBJ2-2 | TRBD1 | TRBV11-3